The 12 T cell receptor beta chains given below trace back to one sample, sequenced in a study of response to subunit inactivated influenza vaccine. From the RT-PCR reads, TCRdb called clonotypes with MiXCR, one entry per CDR3 protein. The sample has fewer than 700,000 distinct CDR3 sequences; 10% to 15% are singletons. The sequencing used PBMCs from blood, collected around seven weeks after vaccination. Every receptor here comes from a man over 45 who received an inactivated influenza vaccine.

This clonotype has just a few counts. V gene TRBV20-1 combines with J gene TRBJ2-3, with 7 bases fitting TRBD1. The ends lost 7 bases at V and 6 bases at J; junction bases unmatched: 7. The CDR3 sequence is 12 residues long. In germline, CDR1 is DFQATT, CDR2 SNEGSKA (reference sequence). CDR3 sequence (DNA): TGCAGTGTCAGAAGGGGGCTCGATACGCAGTATTTT. Amino acids: CSVRRGLDTQYF.

This clonotype was picked up a small number of times. This sequence joins TRBV9 and TRBJ2-3; D not certain. This CDR3 region has 14 residues. Germline V gene sequence: CDR1 SGDLS, CDR2 YYNGEE. V was clipped by 3 bases and J by 7 bases, with 15 bases between them. Here the CDR3 reads CASSETPGSNTQYF. The CDR3 nucleotides are TGTGCCAGCAGCGAGACCCCGGGTTCAAATACGCAGTATTTT.

This clonotype was seen more than once but under ten times. V gene TRBV5-1 combines with J gene TRBJ2-2; D could derive from TRBD1 or TRBD2 (5 bases each). Germline CDR1 reads SGHRS; CDR2 reads YFSETQ. The CDR3 runs to 17 residues. V was clipped by 1 base and J by 8 bases, with 21 bases between them. This CDR3 is CASSLYRGQRSLGELFF. The CDR3 DNA sequence: TGCGCCAGCAGCTTGTACCGGGGCCAGAGGTCCTTGGGGGAGCTGTTTTTT.

This sequence joins TRBV5-5 and TRBJ1-5; D unclear. This CDR3 spans 15 amino acids. V lost 1 base, J lost 4 bases, and 12 bases lay in between. Germline V gene sequence: CDR1 SGHKS, CDR2 YYEKEE (reference sequence). As DNA, the CDR3 is TGTGCCAGCAGCTTGTCGGAGCTCCGAAATCAGCCCCAGCATTTT. It yields the protein CASSLSELRNQPQHF. Full variable domain (rest looked up from reference TRBV5-5 and TRBJ1-5): DAGVTQSPTHLIKTRGQQVTLRCSPISGHKSVSWYQQVLGQGPQFIFQYYEKEERGRGNFPDRFSARQFPNYSSELNVNALLLGDSALYLCASSLSELRNQPQHFGDGTRLSIL.

This clonotype was detected only a few times. The chain links TRBV18 to TRBJ2-2; 9 nucleotides align to TRBD2. After removal of 2 bases from V and 6 bases from J, the junction contained 7 bases not matched to a gene. CDR3 length: 16 residues. CDR1 and CDR2 from the germline V gene are KGHSH and LQKENI. CDR3 amino acids: CASSPRNSGSAGELFF. The CDR3 DNA follows: TGTGCCAGCTCACCAAGAAATAGCGGGAGCGCCGGGGAGCTGTTTTTT. Complete variable domain (other parts from reference TRBV18 and TRBJ2-2): NAGVMQNPRHLVRRRGQEARLRCSPMKGHSHVYWYRQLPEEGLKFMVYLQKENIIDESGMPKERFSAEFPKEGPSILRIQQVVRGDSAAYFCASSPRNSGSAGELFFGEGSRLTVL.

J is TRBJ2-2 and V is TRBV4-3; D may correspond to TRBD1 or TRBD2 (5 bases each). In germline, CDR1 is LGHNA, CDR2 YSLEER. This CDR3 region has 18 residues. Trimming shortened V by 0 bases and J by 2 bases, and 16 bases separated the two germline ends. The CDR3 DNA sequence: TGCGCCAGCAGCCAAGATTTAAGGAGAGGGACCAACACCGGGGAGCTGTTTTTT. Translating it yields CASSQDLRRGTNTGELFF.

Many counts were recorded for this clonotype. The chain employs TRBV7-2 and TRBJ2-1, with D tentatively TRBD2 (5 bases). The V and J ends lost 0 bases and 7 bases respectively, with 10 bases between them. Per the germline V gene, CDR1 is SGHTA and CDR2 is FQGNSA. The CDR3 sequence is 14 residues long. In DNA, the CDR3 is TGTGCCAGCAGCTTAGCTAGCGAGAGGAATGAGCAGTTCTTC. It specifies CASSLASERNEQFF.

The rearrangement uses TRBV4-2 and TRBJ2-6, with TRBD1 identical over 10 bases. The CDR3 is made up of 17 amino acids. From germline, CDR1 is LGHNA and CDR2 YNFKEQ. The V gene end was trimmed by 3 bases and the J gene end by 2 bases; junction bases not matched to a gene: 4. The CDR3 coding sequence is TGTGCCAGCAGCCAGTCCGGGACAGGGGCTGGGGCCAACGTCCTGACTTTC. Residues: CASSQSGTGAGANVLTF.

In this sample, this clonotype turned up a few times. CDR3 loop: CASSQATATNEKLFF. Written as DNA, the CDR3 is TGTGCCAGCAGCCAAGCGACAGCAACTAATGAAAAACTGTTTTTT. J is TRBJ1-4 and V is TRBV3-1, with D possibly TRBD1 on 5 matching bases. The V gene lost 1 base and the J gene lost 0 bases, with 6 bases spanning the gap. Germline loops: CDR1 LGHDT, CDR2 YNNKEL (reference sequence). The CDR3 is 15 residues long. The full variable domain, its missing parts supplied by reference TRBV3-1 and TRBJ1-4, is DTAVSQTPKYLVTQMGNDKSIKCEQNLGHDTMYWYKQDSKKFLKIMFSYNNKELIINETVPNRFSPKSPDKAHLNLHINSLELGDSAVYFCASSQATATNEKLFFGSGTQLSVL.

This clonotype was seen a few times. J is TRBJ2-7 and V is TRBV10-3, with 8 bases aligning to TRBD1. V lost 3 bases and J lost 7; bases outside the gene matches: 5. The germline V gene encodes CDR1 ENHRY and CDR2 SYGVKD. CDR3 length equals 13 residues. CDR3 protein: CAISDTGGREQYF. The CDR3 DNA reads TGTGCCATCAGTGACACAGGGGGAAGGGAGCAGTACTTC.

V usage is TRBV4-2 and J usage is TRBJ2-1; 9 bases are a match to TRBD1. Unmatched junction bases numbered 9, after V lost 2 bases and J lost 7 bases. Germline CDR1 reads LGHNA; CDR2 reads YNFKEQ. The CDR3 consists of 16 residues. As DNA, the CDR3 is TGTGCCAGCAGCCAAATTAAGGGACAGGGATTGAATGAGCAGTTCTTC. It translates to CASSQIKGQGLNEQFF.

The rearrangement joins TRBV12-3 or TRBV12-4 to TRBJ2-2, with TRBD2 matching over 10 bases. The CDR3 consists of 16 residues. Trimming took 5 bases from V and 6 from J; bases not matched to a gene: 9. The CDR3 coding sequence is TGTGCCAGCAGTCCCTATAGCGGGGGGATTCCCGGGGAGCTGTTTTTT. This codes for CASSPYSGGIPGELFF.